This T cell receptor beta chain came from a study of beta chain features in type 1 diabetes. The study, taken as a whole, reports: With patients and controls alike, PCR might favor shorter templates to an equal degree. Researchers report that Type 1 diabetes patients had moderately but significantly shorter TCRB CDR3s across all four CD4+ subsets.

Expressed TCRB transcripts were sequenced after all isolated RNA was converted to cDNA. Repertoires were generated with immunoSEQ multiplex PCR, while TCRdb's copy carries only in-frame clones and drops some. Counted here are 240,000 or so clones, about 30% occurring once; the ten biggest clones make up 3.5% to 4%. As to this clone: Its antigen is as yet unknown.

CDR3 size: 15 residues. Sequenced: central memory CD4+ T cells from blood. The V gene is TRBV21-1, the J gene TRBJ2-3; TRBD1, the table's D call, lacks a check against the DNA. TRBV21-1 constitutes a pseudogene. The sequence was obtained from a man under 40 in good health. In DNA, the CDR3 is TGTGCCAGCAGCAAAGGGGACAGTAGCACAGATACGCAGTATTTT. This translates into CASSKGDSSTDTQYF.